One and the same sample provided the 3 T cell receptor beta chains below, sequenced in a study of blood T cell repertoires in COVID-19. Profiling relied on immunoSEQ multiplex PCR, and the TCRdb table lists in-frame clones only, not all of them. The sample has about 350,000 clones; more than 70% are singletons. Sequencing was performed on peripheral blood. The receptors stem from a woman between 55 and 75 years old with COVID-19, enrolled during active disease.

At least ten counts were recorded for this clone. The CDR3 here is CASSSRGRWGYTF. DNA of the CDR3: TGTGCCAGCAGCTCTCGCGGGCGGTGGGGCTACACCTTC. This chain uses TRBV9 with TRBJ1-2; no reliable D call. The CDR3 runs to 13 residues. CDR1 SGDLS and CDR2 YYNGEE come from the germline V gene. Trimming pared 4 bases from V and 8 bases from J, leaving 15 bases between.

The CDR3 region is CASRSGTANTGELFF. The CDR3 DNA is TGTGCCAGCAGGTCCGGGACAGCGAACACCGGGGAGCTGTTTTTT. This chain joins TRBV5-4 and TRBJ2-2; 7 bases agree with TRBD1. The trim removed 5 bases at V and 0 bases at J, leaving 4 bases unmatched. CDR3 length: 15 residues. Germline V lookup: CDR1 SGHNT, CDR2 YYREEE (reference sequence).

DNA of the CDR3: TGTGCCAGCGGGACAGGGGGCTTTGGCTACACCTTC. This sequence encodes CASGTGGFGYTF. The J gene is TRBJ1-2, the V gene TRBV7-3, with 12 bases identical to TRBD1. This CDR3 comprises 12 residues. The trim removed 8 bases at V and 7 bases at J, leaving 2 bases unmatched. Germline V CDR1 and CDR2: SGHTA, FQGTGA.